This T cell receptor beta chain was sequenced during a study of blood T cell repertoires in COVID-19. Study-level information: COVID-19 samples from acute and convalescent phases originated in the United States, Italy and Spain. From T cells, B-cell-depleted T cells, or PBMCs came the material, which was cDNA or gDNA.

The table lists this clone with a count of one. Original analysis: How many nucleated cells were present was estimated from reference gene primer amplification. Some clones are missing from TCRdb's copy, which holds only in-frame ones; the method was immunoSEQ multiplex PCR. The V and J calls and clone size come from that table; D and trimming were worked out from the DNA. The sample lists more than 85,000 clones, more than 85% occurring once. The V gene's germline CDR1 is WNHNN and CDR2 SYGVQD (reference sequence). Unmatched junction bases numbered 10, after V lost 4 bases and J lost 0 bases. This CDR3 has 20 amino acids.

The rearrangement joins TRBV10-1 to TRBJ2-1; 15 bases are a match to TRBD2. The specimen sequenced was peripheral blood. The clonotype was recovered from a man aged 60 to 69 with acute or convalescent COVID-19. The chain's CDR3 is CASSGTSGRALLGSYNEQFF. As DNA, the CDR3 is TGCGCCAGCAGTGGGACTAGCGGGAGGGCTCTTTTAGGCTCCTACAATGAGCAGTTCTTC.